The clone carrying this T cell receptor (beta chain) occurred many times. Its antigen is currently unknown. Healthy Caucasians, and only they, were the donors. This entry belongs to a study of identical twins. Findings of the study overall: In drawing conclusions, the study used cross-sectional statistical analysis and did not follow the same donors.

TCRdb ran MiXCR on the 5' RACE reads and lists one entry per CDR3 protein. Of 260,000 or so distinct CDR3 sequences listed, approximately 7.3% were seen once; the top ten hold less than 6.5%. V gave up 6 bases and J gave up 2 bases; unmatched junction bases: 17. The germline gives CDR1 MDHEN, CDR2 SYDVKM. CDR3 size: 18 residues. These data are also associated with another study on yellow fever vaccine responses in identical twins.

The rearrangement joins TRBV28 to TRBJ2-3; 7 bases are a match to TRBD2. Sequenced sample: CD8+ T cells sorted from blood. The sequence was collected from a woman aged 18-30 years in good health. CDR3 residues: CASSQTLTSVILTDTQYF. CDR3 DNA: TGTGCCAGCAGCCAGACCCTAACTAGCGTTATTCTCACAGATACGCAGTATTTT.